Below, 26 T cell receptor beta chains from the same sample are listed, as sequenced in a study of CD8 T cells in ankylosing spondylitis. Broader study findings: For ankylosing spondylitis blood, a TCR beta motif of 8 or 9 highly homologous variants appeared characteristic.

Their recognized antigens are unknown. TCRdb redid the calling of the 5' RACE reads with MiXCR, one entry per CDR3 protein. The sample lists around 450,000 distinct CDR3 sequences, 25% to 30% seen once, with approximately 1% in the top ten. Sample: blood, either unsorted or a sorted T cell fraction (not recorded which). Receptor source: a male donor with ankylosing spondylitis.

In this sample, this clonotype turned up a few times. The V gene is TRBV20-1, the J gene TRBJ2-3; the match to TRBD2 covers 9 bases. Germline CDR1 is DFQATT and CDR2 is SNEGSKA (reference sequence). CDR3 length: 14 amino acids. Trimming cost V 6 bases and J 5 bases; bases outside gene matches: 9. The CDR3 DNA reads as TGCAGTGCCCGCCCAGCGGGAGGCGTAGATACGCAGTATTTT. Translating it yields CSARPAGGVDTQYF.

The chain joins TRBV11-2 to TRBJ2-3; TRBD2 agrees at 14 bases. The V gene end was trimmed by 3 bases and the J gene end by 5 bases; junction bases not matched to a gene: 4. Germline CDR1 reads SGHAT; CDR2 reads FQNNGV. The length of the CDR3 is 16 residues. This CDR3 reads CASSLGLAGVVDTQYF. CDR3 DNA: TGTGCCAGCAGCTTGGGACTAGCGGGAGTAGTAGATACGCAGTATTTT.

CDR3 DNA sequence: TGTGCCAGCCAAACAGGGGAGTATGGCTACACCTTC. Its translation is CASQTGEYGYTF. The chain uses TRBV2 and TRBJ1-2; 7 bases are a match to TRBD1. Germline lookup yields CDR1 SNHLY and CDR2 FYNNEI. This CDR3 region has 12 residues. Trimming at V came to 8 bases and at J to 5 bases, leaving 5 bases not matched to a gene.

The chain is built from TRBV20-1 and TRBJ2-2; TRBD2 might be the D (6 bases). The ends were cut back, 3 bases at V and 6 bases at J, with 14 bases in the middle. The CDR3 contains 14 residues. Looked up from germline, CDR1 is DFQATT and CDR2 is SNEGSKA (reference sequence). In DNA, the CDR3 is TGCAGTGCTAGTAACGGGAGAAGTGCCGGGGAGCTGTTTTTT. The encoded protein is CSASNGRSAGELFF.

The chain has TRBV29-1 and TRBJ2-1, with TRBD2 identical over 9 bases. Germline V gene lookup returns CDR1 SQVTM and CDR2 ANQGSEA. The ends lost 4 bases at V and 1 base at J; junction bases unmatched: 8. This CDR3 has 16 amino acids. This CDR3 is CSVAKSLAGSYNEQFF. In DNA, the CDR3 is TGCAGCGTTGCCAAATCCCTAGCGGGGTCCTACAATGAGCAGTTCTTC.

J is TRBJ1-1 and V is TRBV29-1, with 7 bases lining up with TRBD1. CDR1 and CDR2 from the germline V gene are SQVTM and ANQGSEA. With 6 bases clipped from V and 7 bases from J, the junction kept 11 bases outside the gene matches. This CDR3 contains 13 residues. Written as DNA, the CDR3 is TGCAGCGTAGGTCCAGGGGGGAAGGTTGAAGCTTTCTTT. This encodes CSVGPGGKVEAFF.

This sequence joins TRBV20-1 and TRBJ2-1; the match to TRBD2 covers 8 bases. Germline V gives CDR1 DFQATT, CDR2 SNEGSKA (reference sequence). The CDR3 contains 17 residues. With 3 bases clipped from V and 6 bases from J, the junction kept 16 bases outside the gene matches. The CDR3 loop is CSASSGGGALGGNEQFF. The CDR3, as DNA: TGCAGTGCTAGTTCGGGAGGGGGGGCTCTGGGGGGCAATGAGCAGTTCTTC.

The chain joins TRBV5-5 to TRBJ2-2; TRBD2 matches 8 bases. The CDR3 totals 15 residues. The germline CDR1 and CDR2 sequences are SGHKS and YYEKEE (reference sequence). Trimming took 3 bases from V and 7 from J; bases not matched to a gene: 8. The CDR3 loop reads CASSSTAGAGGELFF. Written as DNA, the CDR3 is TGTGCCAGCAGCTCGACAGCGGGAGCGGGCGGGGAGCTGTTTTTT.

V is TRBV14 and J is TRBJ2-3, with 7 bases lining up with TRBD1. The CDR3 runs 14 residues. Germline CDR1 and CDR2: SGHDN and FVKESK. Trimming cost V 3 bases and J 3 bases; bases outside gene matches: 3. The CDR3 DNA follows: TGTGCCAGCAGCCACAGACAGGGTACAGATACGCAGTATTTT. The encoded protein is CASSHRQGTDTQYF.

A few counts support this clonotype. The chain couples TRBV12-3 or TRBV12-4 to TRBJ1-3, with D possibly TRBD1 on 6 matching bases. The CDR3 is 16 residues long. V gave up 2 bases and J gave up 0 bases, with 11 bases separating them. CDR3 sequence: CASSLRRTVSGNTIYF. The CDR3 DNA follows: TGTGCCAGCAGTTTACGCCGGACAGTCTCTGGAAACACCATATATTTT.

The rearrangement links TRBV5-5 to TRBJ1-4; D ambiguous. V was trimmed by 0 bases and J by 4 bases, leaving 4 bases between them. CDR3 size: 13 residues. Germline V CDR1 and CDR2: SGHKS, YYEKEE (reference sequence). The chain's CDR3 is CASSLDDNEKLFF. The CDR3 DNA follows: TGTGCCAGCAGCTTGGACGATAATGAAAAACTGTTTTTT.

The genes are TRBV10-3 and TRBJ2-3; TRBD2 matches 10 bases. In germline, CDR1 is ENHRY, CDR2 SYGVKD. V was pared by 2 bases and J by 4 bases, with 6 bases of the junction left unmatched. The CDR3 totals 16 residues. The CDR3 reads CAISETSGAQADTQYF. The CDR3 nucleotides are TGTGCCATCAGTGAGACTAGCGGGGCCCAGGCAGATACGCAGTATTTT.

This clonotype was counted between two and nine times. The chain couples TRBV5-1 to TRBJ2-3; the D is unclear. Trimming left V 7 bases short and J 6 bases short, with 9 bases between. This CDR3 has 11 residues. Germline CDR1 and CDR2: SGHRS and YFSETQ. CDR3 DNA: TGCGCCAGCCGGCTCGGTGATACGCAGTATTTT. Translation: CASRLGDTQYF.

The V and J genes are TRBV4-1 and TRBJ2-1, with TRBD2 matching 8 bases. Germline CDR1 and CDR2: MGHRA and YSYEKL. V shed 0 bases and J 10 bases; nucleotides not matched to a gene: 5. This CDR3 has 14 amino acids. CDR3: CASSQDGGRPEQFF. The CDR3 nucleotides are TGCGCCAGCAGCCAAGATGGCGGGAGGCCGGAGCAGTTCTTC.

This chain joins TRBV14 and TRBJ2-3; either TRBD1 or TRBD2 may fit D (6 bases each). V was cut by 0 bases and J by 4 bases, with 14 bases left in between. The germline V gene encodes CDR1 SGHDN and CDR2 FVKESK. The CDR3 sequence is 16 residues long. The CDR3 DNA is TGTGCCAGCAGCCAAGAGTTAATGGGGGGCGCAGATACGCAGTATTTT. Translated: CASSQELMGGADTQYF.

This clonotype was observed a handful of times. The genes are TRBV12-3 or TRBV12-4 and TRBJ1-2; maybe TRBD1 (6 bases). V lost 0 bases, J lost 0 bases, and 14 bases lay in between. This CDR3 comprises 17 residues. The CDR3 loop reads CASSLALGRGANYGYTF. The CDR3 DNA reads TGTGCCAGCAGTTTAGCCCTAGGCAGGGGAGCTAACTATGGCTACACCTTC.

As regards this clonotype: Since the CDR3 does not end with the conserved phenylalanine or tryptophan, this likely comes from a read error. It is unclear where the CDR3 begins or ends on the DNA, so no DNA is shown, and the CDR3 is as TCRdb lists it. CDR3 sequence reads: CASSPVSRD. V gene TRBV19 combines with J gene TRBJ2-7; the D call TRBD1 from the table was never checked on the DNA. The CDR3 adds up to 9 amino acids, both ends counted. Per the germline V gene, CDR1 is LNHDA and CDR2 is SQIVND (reference sequence).

This clonotype was counted a few times. The CDR3 reads CASSLESGRSEAFF. DNA of the CDR3: TGCGCCAGCAGCTTGGAGTCAGGACGAAGTGAGGCTTTCTTT. The gene calls are TRBV5-1 and TRBJ1-1; D unclear. This CDR3 contains 14 residues. V lost 0 bases, J lost 11 bases, and 17 bases lay in between. Germline lookup yields CDR1 SGHRS and CDR2 YFSETQ.

The chain recombines TRBV20-1 with TRBJ2-2, with D possibly being TRBD1 or TRBD2 (5 bases each). Trimming took 0 bases from V and 0 from J, leaving 14 bases between them. Germline V gene data show CDR1 as DFQATT and CDR2 as SNEGSKA (reference sequence). The CDR3 sequence is 17 residues long. CDR3 nucleotides: TGCAGTGCTAGAGATCTCCAGCGGACATCGAACACCGGGGAGCTGTTTTTT. Translated: CSARDLQRTSNTGELFF.

This clonotype was picked up many times. The junction departs from germline at one end; a sequencing error may be responsible. This chain joins TRBV5-1 and TRBJ2-2, with D uncertain. The CDR3 extends over 11 amino acids. Looked up from germline, CDR1 is SGHRS and CDR2 is YFSETQ. CDR3 coding DNA: TGTGCCAGCAGTAACACCGGGGAGCTGTTTTTT. Translation gives CASSNTGELFF.

The genes are TRBV15 and TRBJ1-1; D not resolved. Germline CDR1 LNHNV, CDR2 YYDKDF (reference sequence). The CDR3 is 15 residues long. V lost 1 base and J 2 bases, leaving 11 bases between the germline ends. Written as DNA, the CDR3 is TGTGCCACCAGCAGAGGACCAAGCGTAAACACTGAAGCTTTCTTT. Residues: CATSRGPSVNTEAFF. Full variable domain (outside the CDR3, taken from reference TRBV15 and TRBJ1-1): DAMVIQNPRYQVTQFGKPVTLSCSQTLNHNVMYWYQQKSSQAPKLLFHYYDKDFNNEADTPDNFQSRRPNTSFCFLDIRSPGLGDTAMYLCATSRGPSVNTEAFFGQGTRLTVV.

The CDR3 reads CSATLAGVGIQYF. CDR3 sequence (DNA): TGCAGTGCAACACTAGCGGGAGTGGGCATTCAGTACTTC. J is TRBJ2-4 and V is TRBV20-1; 11 bases fit TRBD2. Trimming removed 6 bases from V and 9 bases from J; junction bases left unmatched: 7. Per the germline V gene, CDR1 is DFQATT and CDR2 is SNEGSKA (reference sequence). CDR3 length: 13 residues.

V is TRBV5-1 and J is TRBJ2-7, with D maybe TRBD2 (7 bases). Germline CDR1 reads SGHRS; CDR2 reads YFSETQ. This CDR3 region has 15 residues. Trimming took 0 bases from V and 3 from J, leaving 13 bases between them. CDR3 DNA sequence: TGCGCCAGCAGCTTGGATGCGGGGGCATTCTACGAGCAGTACTTC. Residues: CASSLDAGAFYEQYF.

This clonotype has a handful of counts. J is TRBJ2-1 and V is TRBV7-2; 7 bases map to TRBD2. Germline CDR1 SGHTA, CDR2 FQGNSA. This CDR3 contains 16 residues. With 5 bases clipped from V and 0 bases from J, the junction kept 7 bases outside the gene matches. The DNA of the CDR3 is TGTGCCAGCAGCGAAGGGCTAGCGGTCTCCTACAATGAGCAGTTCTTC. The encoded protein is CASSEGLAVSYNEQFF.

The table lists this clonotype with a few counts. The chain carries TRBV5-1 and TRBJ1-2; D is unclear. V was cut by 3 bases and J by 6 bases, with 12 bases left in between. This CDR3 has 13 residues. Germline assignment: CDR1 SGHRS and CDR2 YFSETQ. The CDR3, as DNA: TGCGCCAGCAGCTCAGAGGGAATCGATGGCTACACCTTC. Its protein product is CASSSEGIDGYTF.

The rearrangement joins TRBV25-1 to TRBJ1-4; no clear D. CDR1 is MGHDK, CDR2 SYGVNS, per germline. The CDR3 loop spans 14 amino acids. The germline V and J ends were trimmed by 4 bases and 4 bases, with 10 bases remaining between them. CDR3 bases: TGTGCCAGCAGTGTGGACTTACTTAATGAAAAACTGTTTTTT. Amino acids: CASSVDLLNEKLFF.